Listed here are 5 T cell receptor beta chains from one sample, sequenced in a study of T cell repertoires in cytomegalovirus infection. TCRdb passed the reads through MiXCR, listing each CDR3 protein once. The table lists 500,000 or so distinct CDR3 sequences, approximately 17% of them singletons, with approximately 24% in the top ten. Sequenced material: CD8+ T cells from PBMCs. These TCRs come from a human donor in good health (CMV status not recorded). Some clones in this sample may be carry-over from other donors' samples.

Details on this clonotype: Possible read error: a much larger clone is one base away. The J gene is TRBJ2-7, the V gene TRBV28; 8 bases align to TRBD2. Germline V gives CDR1 MDHEN, CDR2 SYDVKM. CDR3 length equals 15 residues. CDR3 sequence reads: CACSSRASGSYEQYF. The CDR3 DNA reads TGTGCCTGCAGTTCCCGGGCTAGCGGGTCCTACGAGCAGTACTTC. Filled out from reference TRBV28 and TRBJ2-7, the complete variable domain reads DVKVTQSSRYLVKRTGEKVFLECVQDMDHENMFWYRQDPGLGLRLIYFSYDVKMKEKGDIPEGYSVSREKKERFSLILESASTNQTSMYLCACSSRASGSYEQYFGPGTRLTVT.

This clonotype was found a few times. The chain joins TRBV5-4 to TRBJ2-2, with TRBD1 matching over 8 bases. The trim removed 4 bases at V and 5 bases at J, leaving 7 bases unmatched. The germline V gene has CDR1 SGHNT and CDR2 YYREEE (reference sequence). This CDR3 has 15 residues. Here the CDR3 reads CASSTGQGPTGELFF. The CDR3 DNA is TGTGCCAGCAGCACCGGACAGGGCCCGACCGGGGAGCTGTTTTTT.

The chain joins TRBV18 to TRBJ1-1; D gene unclear. V dropped 3 bases and J dropped 3 bases, with 14 bases sitting between them. This CDR3 is built from 15 residues. Germline CDR1 is KGHSH and CDR2 is LQKENI. CDR3 amino acids: CASSPLWGGYTEAFF. CDR3 bases: TGTGCCAGCTCACCTCTTTGGGGAGGCTACACTGAAGCTTTCTTT.

Only a few counts were recorded for this clonotype. The J gene is TRBJ2-5, the V gene TRBV14, with no clear D. V was pared by 5 bases and J by 3 bases, with 7 bases between. The CDR3 is made up of 12 amino acids. Germline V lookup: CDR1 SGHDN, CDR2 FVKESK. This chain's CDR3 is CASSYAEETQYF. In nucleotides, the CDR3 is TGTGCCAGCAGCTACGCGGAAGAGACCCAGTACTTC.

This clonotype was detected a few times. The J gene is TRBJ2-7, the V gene TRBV7-9, with unresolved D. CDR1 SEHNR and CDR2 FQNEAQ come from the germline V gene (reference sequence). Trimming shortened V by 5 bases and J by 4 bases, and 9 bases separated the two germline ends. The CDR3 sequence is 12 residues long. As DNA, the CDR3 is TGTGCCAGCAGCGAAATCGTATACGAGCAGTACTTC. Its translation: CASSEIVYEQYF.